The rows below give T cell receptor beta chains drawn from one sample of a study of early T cells in non-severe SARS-CoV-2 infection. TCRdb passed the 5' RACE reads through MiXCR, listing each CDR3 protein once. The profile shows more than 90,000 distinct CDR3 sequences, about 10% of them singletons. The source material was whole blood. All receptors derive from an adult who was a healthcare worker with PCR-confirmed SARS-CoV-2 infection or an uninfected control (not recorded which). Each CDR3 is given with its conserved first and last residue. The D gene is left open where the match is weak. For some rows the clone size is stated as once, few or many, or as a class when expanded; others skip it.

TRBV20-1	TRBJ2-5	many	-	TGCAGTGCTAGTGGTCGGGAGACCCAGTACTTC	CSASGRETQYF
TRBV7-9	TRBJ1-6	-	TRBD1	TGTGCCAGCAGCTTAACACAGGGGACAGGGGGCACCCTCCACTTT	CASSLTQGTGGTLHF
TRBV5-1	TRBJ1-4	many	-	TGCGCCAGCAGCCCGGCGAGAGGGACTAATGAAAAACTGTTTTTT	CASSPARGTNEKLFF
TRBV5-1	TRBJ2-3	few	-	TGCGCCAGCAGCGGGGGGCCGAGCACAGATACGCAGTATTTT	CASSGGPSTDTQYF
TRBV4-1	TRBJ2-2	many	-	TGCGCCAGCAGCCAAGTGACGGGGGAGCTGTTTTTT	CASSQVTGELFF
TRBV29-1	TRBJ2-2	many	-	TGCAGCGTTGCCCATACGAACACCGGGGAGCTGTTTTTT	CSVAHTNTGELFF
TRBV5-4	TRBJ2-7	-	-	TGTGCCAGCAGCTTCTCAGACGACTTGCCCGAGCAGTACTTC	CASSFSDDLPEQYF
TRBV6-5	TRBJ2-1	-	TRBD2	TGTGCCAGCAGTTTGAGACTAGCGGAAAACAATGAGCAGTTCTTC	CASSLRLAENNEQFF
TRBV30	TRBJ1-1	few	-	TGTGCCTGGAGTCTAGGCAGGGGGAACACTGAAGCTTTCTTT	CAWSLGRGNTEAFF
TRBV6-5	TRBJ2-2	many	-	TGTGCCAGCAGTTACTCTTTCGGGGAGCTGTTTTTT	CASSYSFGELFF
TRBV7-9	TRBJ2-3	-	TRBD1	TGTGCCAGCAGCAGACGGACAGGGGATACAGATACGCAGTATTTT	CASSRRTGDTDTQYF
TRBV2	TRBJ1-5	many	-	TGTGCCAGCAGTGCCCCAGGGACAATAAATCAGCCCCAGCATTTT	CASSAPGTINQPQHF
TRBV14	TRBJ2-3	-	TRBD2	TGTGCCAGCAGCCAATGGCGGGGGAGCACAGATACGCAGTATTTT	CASSQWRGSTDTQYF
TRBV28	TRBJ2-5	few	TRBD2	TGTGCCAGCAGCCCAGCGGGGGCCCAATTCCAAGAGACCCAGTACTTC	CASSPAGAQFQETQYF
TRBV9	TRBJ2-1	many	-	TGTGCCAGCAGCGTAGGAGGAGGGTGGCCTGAGCAGTTCTTC	CASSVGGGWPEQFF
TRBV9	TRBJ1-1	many	TRBD1	TGTGCCAGCAGTCGGACAGGGGGCACTGAAGCTTTCTTT	CASSRTGGTEAFF
TRBV19	TRBJ2-2	-	TRBD1	TGTGCCAGTAGCGCACCGGGACAGGGGGCCGGGGAGCTGTTTTTT	CASSAPGQGAGELFF
TRBV5-1	TRBJ2-7	-	-	TGCGCCAGCAGCTTGGCGGCAGGGGGGTACTACGAGCAGTACTTC	CASSLAAGGYYEQYF
TRBV12-3/TRBV12-4	TRBJ2-2	many	-	TGTGCCAGCAGCCTAGGGATCGTCGGGGAGCTGTTTTTT	CASSLGIVGELFF
TRBV25-1	TRBJ1-6	-	-	TGTGCCAGCAGTGAATTAAGGGGGGGTAATTCACCCCTCCACTTT	CASSELRGGNSPLHF
TRBV6-6	TRBJ2-3	-	TRBD1	TGTGCCACTCATCGGGGAGACAGGGGCCGCACAGATACGCAGTATTTT	CATHRGDRGRTDTQYF
TRBV4-1	TRBJ2-2	-	-	TGCGCCAGCAGAAGGGTGGGCACCGGGGAGCTGTTTTTT	CASRRVGTGELFF
TRBV12-3/TRBV12-4	TRBJ2-1	-	TRBD2	TGTGCCAGCAGTTTGTATAGCGGGTCCTACAATGAGCAGTTCTTC	CASSLYSGSYNEQFF
TRBV3-1	TRBJ2-3	-	-	TGTGCCAGCAGCCAAGAGGTCGGTAGCGGCGTTACCTTAAGCACAGATACGCAGTATTTT	CASSQEVGSGVTLSTDTQYF
TRBV28	TRBJ2-7	-	TRBD1	TGTGCCAGCAGCACCCCCGGGACAGGTACCTACGAGCAGTACTTC	CASSTPGTGTYEQYF
TRBV20-1	TRBJ1-1	few	-	TGCAGTGCTAGTCAGGGAACCACTGAAGCTTTCTTT	CSASQGTTEAFF
TRBV19	TRBJ1-5	many	TRBD1	TGTGCCAGTAGCCTACAGGGGGCCGACCAGCCCCAGCATTTT	CASSLQGADQPQHF
TRBV27	TRBJ2-1	few	-	TGTGCCAGCAGTTTAGGGTCCAGCGTGCATGAGCAGTTCTTC	CASSLGSSVHEQFF
TRBV7-3	TRBJ2-3	many	-	TGTGCCAGCAGCTTATACGGCCTTGGGGATACGCAGTATTTT	CASSLYGLGDTQYF
TRBV7-2	TRBJ1-2	few	-	TGTGCCAGCAGCTTAATTTTGAACTATGGCTACACCTTC	CASSLILNYGYTF
TRBV5-1	TRBJ2-7	many	TRBD2	TGCGCCAGCAGCGTCGCTAGCGGGCCGCCGGGCGAGCAGTACTTC	CASSVASGPPGEQYF
TRBV5-5	TRBJ2-3	-	TRBD1	TGTGTCAGCAGCTCTAGACAGGGGAACACAGATACGCAGTATTTT	CVSSSRQGNTDTQYF
TRBV18	TRBJ1-4	many	-	TGTGCCAGCTCACAACAGGGATTGGAGGAAAAACTGTTTTTT	CASSQQGLEEKLFF
TRBV21-1	TRBJ2-3	many	-	TGTGCCAGCCGACAGGGAAGTTACACAGATACGCAGTATTTT	CASRQGSYTDTQYF
TRBV5-1	TRBJ2-7	few	-	TGCGCCAGCAGCCCCCAGGGTTCACGGGAGCAGTACTTC	CASSPQGSREQYF
TRBV29-1	TRBJ1-4	few	-	TGCAGCGTTGAAGAAGGTGAACTGTTTTTT	CSVEEGELFF
TRBV29-1	TRBJ1-1	few	-	TGCAGCGCGGGACGGATGAACACTGAAGCTTTCTTT	CSAGRMNTEAFF
TRBV5-1	TRBJ2-7	few	-	TGCGCCAGCAGCTTGGCCGGGCCAGACTCCTACGAGCAGTACTTC	CASSLAGPDSYEQYF
TRBV5-1	TRBJ2-7	many	-	TGCGCCAGCAGCTTGAAACGGACCTACGAGCAGTACTTC	CASSLKRTYEQYF
TRBV18	TRBJ2-7	-	TRBD1	TGTGCCAGCTCACCCACAGGGGGACCCTACGAGCAGTACTTC	CASSPTGGPYEQYF
TRBV29-1	TRBJ2-1	-	-	TGCAGCGTTTTTAGGGATGAGCAGTTCTTC	CSVFRDEQFF
TRBV12-5	TRBJ2-7	many	-	TGTGCTAGTGGTCCCACGTGGGGAGACCGCGGCGAGCAGTACTTC	CASGPTWGDRGEQYF
TRBV4-1	TRBJ1-5	few	-	TGCGCCAGCAGCCAAGTTGGATATCAGCCCCAGCATTTT	CASSQVGYQPQHF
TRBV18	TRBJ1-1	many	-	TGTGCCAGCTCACCAAAACCACAGGGTAGCACTGAAGCTTTT	CASSPKPQGSTEAF
TRBV28	TRBJ1-4	many	TRBD1	TGTGCCAGCAGTTTGTCCGGGACAGGCGGTGAAAAACTGTTTTTT	CASSLSGTGGEKLFF
TRBV29-1	TRBJ2-1	few	TRBD2	TGCAGCGTTGTGGTTAGCGGGAGCCCCATTCTTCTTTTC	CSVVVSGSPILLF
TRBV5-1	TRBJ2-4	few	-	TGCGCCAGCAGCGGGGAATCCAAAAACATTCAGTACTTC	CASSGESKNIQYF
TRBV12-3/TRBV12-4	TRBJ2-1	-	-	TGTGCCAGCAGGAGACAGCGCTCCTACAATGAGCAGTTCTTC	CASRRQRSYNEQFF
TRBV4-1	TRBJ1-2	many	-	TGCGCCAGCAGCCCCCAACCCGGCGGGGTAGGGAATGGCTACACCTTC	CASSPQPGGVGNGYTF
TRBV4-1	TRBJ1-6	many	-	TGCGCCAGCAGCCAGTTCAATAGGGGAAGAGGAAATTCACCCCTCCACTTT	CASSQFNRGRGNSPLHF
TRBV28	TRBJ1-2	few	-	TGTGCCAGCAGTTTCCAGACCCCCGGCAACTATGGCTACACCTTC	CASSFQTPGNYGYTF
TRBV3-1	TRBJ2-7	many	-	TGTGCCAGCAGCCAAGATTGGGCGGAGCAGTACTTC	CASSQDWAEQYF